A single sample gave rise to the 19 T cell receptor beta chains below, sequenced in a study of response to subunit inactivated influenza vaccine. TCRdb independently ran MiXCR on the RT-PCR reads; one entry per CDR3 protein. The table includes hundreds of thousands of distinct CDR3 sequences, 14% detected once. The sequencing here drew on PBMCs from blood, taken approximately 15 days before vaccination. The receptors were sampled from a man over 45 who received an inactivated influenza vaccine.

The gene calls are TRBV15 and TRBJ2-7; 8 bases are a match to TRBD2. CDR3 size: 13 residues. Germline lookup yields CDR1 LNHNV and CDR2 YYDKDF (reference sequence). J lost 9 bases, V lost 8 bases, and 12 bases had no gene match. The CDR3 nucleotides read TGTGCCACCGGAACTAGCGGTCTACGAGGGCAGTACTTC. Translating gives CATGTSGLRGQYF. Supplemented by reference TRBV15 and TRBJ2-7, the full variable domain reads DAMVIQNPRYQVTQFGKPVTLSCSQTLNHNVMYWYQQKSSQAPKLLFHYYDKDFNNEADTPDNFQSRRPNTSFCFLDIRSPGLGDTAMYLCATGTSGLRGQYFGPGTRLTVT.

In this sample, this clonotype turned up many times. The chain carries TRBV20-1 and TRBJ1-5; D not resolved. V lost 3 bases to trimming and J lost 0 bases, with 3 bases between them. From germline, CDR1 is DFQATT and CDR2 SNEGSKA (reference sequence). The CDR3 consists of 12 residues. The CDR3 sequence is CSARGSNQPQHF. The CDR3 DNA follows: TGCAGTGCTAGGGGTAGCAATCAGCCCCAGCATTTT.

The V gene is TRBV5-1, the J gene TRBJ2-7, with 9 bases fitting TRBD1. J gave up 11 bases and V 3 bases, and 12 bases lay outside the gene matches. Germline V gene data show CDR1 as SGHRS and CDR2 as YFSETQ. There are 14 residues in the CDR3. This chain's CDR3 is CASSSGTGSREKYF. CDR3 bases: TGCGCCAGCAGCTCCGGGACAGGGAGCCGGGAGAAGTACTTC.

The rearrangement links TRBV7-2 to TRBJ2-7, with a possible D match to TRBD1 (6 bases). Trimming stripped 3 bases from V and 3 bases from J, with 12 bases between. The CDR3 runs 14 residues. CDR1 SGHTA and CDR2 FQGNSA come from the germline V gene. The CDR3 bases are TGTGCCAGCAGCTTGGGACACGGGGACTACGAGCAGTACTTC. It encodes CASSLGHGDYEQYF.

The sample holds a few counts of this clonotype. V and J are TRBV20-1 and TRBJ2-7; TRBD2 matches at 8 bases. The CDR3 sequence is 13 residues long. V was clipped by 6 bases and J by 4 bases; unmatched bases: 8. From germline, CDR1 is DFQATT and CDR2 SNEGSKA (reference sequence). In DNA, the CDR3 is TGCAGTGCCTCCTTCGCGGGGGGTTACGAGCAGTACTTC. Amino acid sequence: CSASFAGGYEQYF.

This chain joins TRBV20-1 and TRBJ2-4; possible D gene TRBD1, 6 bases. The CDR3 is 13 residues long. V shed 6 bases and J shed 8 bases, with 17 bases lying between them. Germline lookup yields CDR1 DFQATT and CDR2 SNEGSKA (reference sequence). The CDR3 protein is CSASQKGVDIQYF. In DNA form, the CDR3 reads TGCAGTGCAAGCCAGAAGGGGGTGGACATTCAGTACTTC.

This clonotype was seen many times. The V and J genes are TRBV18 and TRBJ2-7, with a weak D call TRBD1 (5 bases). Between the trimmed V and J ends, which lost 6 bases and 0 bases, there was a span of 12 bases. The CDR3 sequence is 14 residues long. CDR1 is KGHSH, CDR2 LQKENI, per germline. The CDR3 nucleotides are TGTGCCAGCTCCCCCCAGGGCGGCTCCTACGAGCAGTACTTC. Amino acids: CASSPQGGSYEQYF.

The chain joins TRBV6-2 or TRBV6-3 to TRBJ2-7; D is unclear. CDR3 length: 13 amino acids. The germline CDR1 and CDR2 sequences are MNHEY and SVGEGT. V was shortened by 3 bases and J by 2 bases, with 8 bases between the two germline ends. CDR3 DNA: TGTGCCAGCAGTTATAGGCAGACCTACGAGCAGTACTTC. Translation: CASSYRQTYEQYF.

This clonotype was detected a few times. The chain couples TRBV20-1 to TRBJ2-1, with 11 bases matching TRBD2. This CDR3 is 15 amino acids long. Germline CDR1 is DFQATT and CDR2 is SNEGSKA (reference sequence). After removal of 4 bases from V and 8 bases from J, the junction contained 10 bases not matched to a gene. The CDR3 region is CSATPTSGRNDEQFF. CDR3 coding DNA: TGCAGTGCTACCCCCACTAGCGGGAGAAACGATGAGCAGTTCTTC.

The chain uses TRBV19 and TRBJ1-4; tentative D call: TRBD1 (5 bases). V lost 5 bases, J lost 5 bases, and 12 bases lay in between. Germline V lookup: CDR1 LNHDA, CDR2 SQIVND (reference sequence). The CDR3 runs to 14 residues. The CDR3: CASSATGRNEKLFF. The CDR3 region has the DNA TGTGCCAGTAGTGCGACGGGACGGAATGAAAAACTGTTTTTT.

The chain employs TRBV28 and TRBJ2-2; 9 bases fit TRBD1. V lost 2 bases to trimming and J lost 0 bases; unmatched junction nucleotides: 4. The CDR3 has 17 amino acids. CDR1 MDHEN and CDR2 SYDVKM come from the germline V gene. The CDR3 DNA reads TGTGCCAGCAGTTTAATACAGGGGGCAACGAACACCGGGGAGCTGTTTTTT. Protein product: CASSLIQGATNTGELFF.

This chain connects TRBV20-1 to TRBJ2-7; 8 bases match TRBD1. The CDR3 runs to 15 residues. V lost 5 bases and J lost 0; bases outside the gene matches: 9. The germline CDR1 and CDR2 sequences are DFQATT and SNEGSKA (reference sequence). As DNA, the CDR3 is TGCAGTGCTGTGATGTGGACAGGGCGCTCCTACGAGCAGTACTTC. Protein product: CSAVMWTGRSYEQYF.

This clonotype was detected many times. V and J are TRBV7-9 and TRBJ2-1, with 7 bases aligning to TRBD1. Germline CDR1 reads SEHNR; CDR2 reads FQNEAQ (reference sequence). The length of the CDR3 is 16 residues. The junction had 9 bases not matched to a gene; V was cut back by 5 bases and J by 2 bases. In DNA form, the CDR3 reads TGTGCCAGCAGCCAAATACTACAGGGGCCCTACAATGAGCAGTTCTTC. It specifies CASSQILQGPYNEQFF.

This clonotype was counted a few times. The chain employs TRBV28 and TRBJ2-7, with 7 bases matching TRBD1. The trim removed 5 bases at V and 5 bases at J, leaving 6 bases unmatched. This CDR3 has 13 amino acids. The germline CDR1 and CDR2 sequences are MDHEN and SYDVKM. DNA of the CDR3: TGTGCCAGCAGTACAGGGGATAACCACGAGCAGTACTTC. This translates into CASSTGDNHEQYF. Drawing the rest from reference TRBV28 and TRBJ2-7, the complete variable domain is DVKVTQSSRYLVKRTGEKVFLECVQDMDHENMFWYRQDPGLGLRLIYFSYDVKMKEKGDIPEGYSVSREKKERFSLILESASTNQTSMYLCASSTGDNHEQYFGPGTRLTVT.

The rearrangement links TRBV18 to TRBJ1-4; 8 bases map to TRBD1. Germline values: CDR1 KGHSH, CDR2 LQKENI. The CDR3 is 15 residues long. The V and J ends lost 2 bases and 8 bases, in that order; junction bases with no gene match: 7. CDR3 residues: CASSPTQGAAEKLFF. The CDR3 bases are TGTGCCAGCTCACCAACTCAGGGGGCGGCCGAAAAACTGTTTTTT.

In this sample, this clonotype turned up a few times. The chain combines TRBV3-1 with TRBJ2-1, with D unclear. The CDR3 covers 14 residues. V was shortened by 0 bases and J by 9 bases, with 12 bases between the two germline ends. Per the germline V gene, CDR1 is LGHDT and CDR2 is YNNKEL (reference sequence). The chain's CDR3 is CASSQDPFTGEQFF. The CDR3 bases are TGTGCCAGCAGCCAAGACCCATTTACTGGTGAGCAGTTCTTC.

The J gene is TRBJ2-1, the V gene TRBV11-2; 10 nucleotides align to TRBD2. The trim removed 7 bases at V and 7 bases at J, leaving 13 bases unmatched. Looked up from germline, CDR1 is SGHAT and CDR2 is FQNNGV. The CDR3 extends over 16 amino acids. The DNA for the CDR3 is TGTGCCAGCACCCTATTCAGCGGGGGGGCCAAAAATGAGCAGTTCTTC. This gives the protein CASTLFSGGAKNEQFF.

The rearrangement uses TRBV20-1 and TRBJ2-2; TRBD2 agrees at 10 bases. The CDR3 length is 15 residues. CDR1 is DFQATT, CDR2 SNEGSKA, per germline (reference sequence). The V and J ends lost 6 bases and 6 bases, in that order; junction bases with no gene match: 10. In nucleotides, the CDR3 is TGCAGTGCCCCCTTGGGACTAGCGAATGCCGGGGAGCTGTTTTTT. This codes for CSAPLGLANAGELFF.

In this sample, this clonotype turned up a few times. This rearrangement joins TRBV12-3 or TRBV12-4 to TRBJ2-7; D is undetermined. With 3 bases removed from V and 3 bases from J, the gap between germline ends came to 9 bases. The CDR3 sequence is 13 residues long. The CDR3 DNA reads TGTGCCAGCAGTTTGCTACCCCACTACGAGCAGTACTTC. Residues: CASSLLPHYEQYF.